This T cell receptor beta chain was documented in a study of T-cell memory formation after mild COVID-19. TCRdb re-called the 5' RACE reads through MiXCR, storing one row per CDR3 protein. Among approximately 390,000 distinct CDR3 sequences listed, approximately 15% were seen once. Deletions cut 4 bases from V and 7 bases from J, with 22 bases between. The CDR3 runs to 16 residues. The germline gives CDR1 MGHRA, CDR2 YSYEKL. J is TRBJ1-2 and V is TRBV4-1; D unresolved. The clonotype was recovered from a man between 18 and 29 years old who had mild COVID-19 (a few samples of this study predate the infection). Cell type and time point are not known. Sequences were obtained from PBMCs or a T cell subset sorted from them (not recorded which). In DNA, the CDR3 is TGCGCCAGCAGCCGAAAGGCGGTTGAGGCTCAAGGTGGCTACACCTTC. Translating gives CASSRKAVEAQGGYTF.